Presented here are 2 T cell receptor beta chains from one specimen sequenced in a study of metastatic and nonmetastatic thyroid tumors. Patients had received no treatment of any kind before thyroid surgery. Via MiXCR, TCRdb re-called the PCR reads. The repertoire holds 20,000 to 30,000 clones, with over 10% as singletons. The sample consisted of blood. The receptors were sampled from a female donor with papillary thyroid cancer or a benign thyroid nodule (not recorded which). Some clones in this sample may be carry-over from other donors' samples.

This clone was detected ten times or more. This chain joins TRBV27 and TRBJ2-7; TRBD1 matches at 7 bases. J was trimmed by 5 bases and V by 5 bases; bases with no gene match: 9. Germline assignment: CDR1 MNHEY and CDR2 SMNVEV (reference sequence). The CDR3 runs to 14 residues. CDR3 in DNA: TGTGCCAGCAGTCTCAGACAGGGACGGGACGAGCAGTACTTC. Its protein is CASSLRQGRDEQYF.

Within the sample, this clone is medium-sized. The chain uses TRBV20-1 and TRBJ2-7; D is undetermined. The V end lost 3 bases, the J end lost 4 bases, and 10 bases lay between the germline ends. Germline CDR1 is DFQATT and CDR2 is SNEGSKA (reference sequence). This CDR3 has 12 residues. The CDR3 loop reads CSASRSDYEQYF. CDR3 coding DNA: TGCAGTGCTAGTAGGTCGGATTACGAGCAGTACTTC.